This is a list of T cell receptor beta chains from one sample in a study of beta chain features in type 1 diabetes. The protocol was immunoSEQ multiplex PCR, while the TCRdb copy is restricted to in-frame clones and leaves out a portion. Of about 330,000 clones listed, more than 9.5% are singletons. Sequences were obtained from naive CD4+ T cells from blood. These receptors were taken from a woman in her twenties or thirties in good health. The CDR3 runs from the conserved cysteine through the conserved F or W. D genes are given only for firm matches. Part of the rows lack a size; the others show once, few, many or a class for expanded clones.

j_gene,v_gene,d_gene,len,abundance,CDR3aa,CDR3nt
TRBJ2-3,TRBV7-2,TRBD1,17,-,CASSFRTGKLSTDTQYF,TGTGCCAGCAGCTTCCGGACAGGGAAATTAAGCACAGATACGCAGTATTTT
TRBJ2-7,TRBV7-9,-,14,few,CASSSRQDPYEQYF,TGTGCCAGCAGCTCGAGACAGGACCCCTACGAGCAGTACTTC
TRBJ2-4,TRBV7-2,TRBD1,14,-,CASSLGQGGRIQYF,TGTGCCAGCAGCCTGGGACAGGGGGGCAGGATTCAGTACTTC
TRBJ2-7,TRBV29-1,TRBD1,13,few,CSVVTGGSYEQYF,TGCAGCGTTGTGACAGGGGGATCCTACGAGCAGTACTTC
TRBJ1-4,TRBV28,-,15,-,CASSLSDSLSEKLFF,TGTGCCAGCAGTTTATCAGACAGTTTAAGTGAAAAACTGTTTTTT
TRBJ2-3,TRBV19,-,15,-,CASSVPRSSTDTQYF,TGTGCCAGTAGTGTACCGCGATCTAGCACAGATACGCAGTATTTT
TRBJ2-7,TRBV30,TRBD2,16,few,CAWSGGWTSGRYEQYF,TGTGCCTGGAGTGGGGGCTGGACTAGCGGGAGGTACGAGCAGTACTTC
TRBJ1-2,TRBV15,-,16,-,CATSRDKGGANYGYTF,TGTGCCACCAGCAGAGATAAAGGGGGGGCGAACTATGGCTACACCTTC
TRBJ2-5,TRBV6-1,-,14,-,CASSEVGTGSTQYF,TGTGCCAGCAGTGAAGTGGGGACTGGCTCGACCCAGTACTTC
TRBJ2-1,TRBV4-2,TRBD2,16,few,CASSPGTSGAPNEQFF,TGTGCCAGCAGCCCGGGGACTAGCGGGGCCCCCAATGAGCAGTTCTTC
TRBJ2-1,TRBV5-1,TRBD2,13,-,CASTLAGSNEQFF,TGCGCCAGCACGCTAGCGGGAAGCAATGAGCAGTTCTTC
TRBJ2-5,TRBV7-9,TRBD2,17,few,CALPPASGSVSQETQYF,TGTGCTCTCCCCCCAGCTAGCGGGAGTGTGAGCCAAGAGACCCAGTACTTC
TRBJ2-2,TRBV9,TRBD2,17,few,CASSVENLAGAGGELFF,TGTGCCAGCAGCGTAGAGAACCTAGCGGGAGCCGGCGGGGAGCTGTTTTTT
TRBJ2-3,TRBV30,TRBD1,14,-,CAWSMTGGGDTQYF,TGTGCCTGGAGTATGACAGGGGGCGGGGATACGCAGTATTTT
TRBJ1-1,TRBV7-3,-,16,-,CASSLSGGVPNTEAFF,TGTGCCAGCAGCTTAAGCGGAGGGGTACCGAACACTGAAGCTTTCTTT
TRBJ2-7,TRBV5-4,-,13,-,CASSPQPSYEQYF,TGTGCCAGCAGCCCCCAACCGAGCTACGAGCAGTACTTC
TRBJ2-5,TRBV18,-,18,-,CASSPPIAGGNSQETQYF,TGTGCCAGCTCACCACCGATCGCAGGGGGGAACTCCCAAGAGACCCAGTACTTC
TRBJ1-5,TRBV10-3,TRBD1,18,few,CAISDSKTGGRVNQPQHF,TGTGCCATCAGTGACTCGAAGACAGGGGGCAGAGTCAATCAGCCCCAGCATTTT
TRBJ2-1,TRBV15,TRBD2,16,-,CATSRDKLAGENEQFF,TGTGCCACCAGCAGAGATAAACTAGCGGGAGAGAATGAGCAGTTCTTC
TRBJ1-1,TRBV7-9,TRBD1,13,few,CASSLVRDSEAFF,TGTGCCAGCAGCTTAGTTAGGGACAGTGAAGCTTTCTTT
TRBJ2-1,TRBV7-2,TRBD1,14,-,CASSLVDRGHEQFF,TGTGCCAGCAGCTTGGTCGACAGGGGCCATGAGCAGTTCTTC
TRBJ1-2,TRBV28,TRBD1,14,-,CASSSDRGQRGYTF,TGTGCCAGCAGTTCCGACAGGGGGCAACGGGGCTACACCTTC
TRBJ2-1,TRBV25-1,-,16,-,CASSVDTPHYGNEQFF,TGTGCCAGCAGTGTGGATACGCCTCACTATGGCAATGAGCAGTTCTTC
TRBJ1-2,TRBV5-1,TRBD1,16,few,CASSPTTGTGGVGYTF,TGCGCCAGCAGCCCAACAACCGGGACAGGGGGCGTAGGCTACACCTTC
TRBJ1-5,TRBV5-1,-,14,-,CASSLDGVAQPQHF,TGCGCCAGCAGCTTGGACGGGGTTGCTCAGCCCCAGCATTTT
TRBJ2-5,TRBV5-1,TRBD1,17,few,CASSWGQGQSDQETQYF,TGCGCCAGCAGCTGGGGACAGGGGCAATCCGACCAAGAGACCCAGTACTTC
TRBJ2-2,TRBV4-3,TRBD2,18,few,CASSQDLIRTSGAGELFF,TGCGCCAGCAGCCAAGATCTTATAAGGACTAGCGGGGCCGGGGAGCTGTTTTTT
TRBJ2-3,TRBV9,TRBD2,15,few,CASSDTSGSPDTQYF,TGTGCCAGCAGCGATACTAGCGGGAGCCCAGATACGCAGTATTTT